Shown below are 18 T cell receptor beta chains from a single sample sequenced in a study of blood T cells in healthy people across ages. Primers used in a second PCR of roughly 6 to 11 cycles were a sample-barcoded 5' primer and a J-beta primer mix. TCRdb analysed the 5' RACE reads with MiXCR anew, one entry per CDR3 protein. This table holds approximately 1.5 million distinct CDR3 sequences, roughly 32% found once. What was sequenced was blood. These TCRs come from a woman aged 25 to 39 in good health.

This sequence joins TRBV20-1 and TRBJ2-1; a weak D match, TRBD1 (5 bases). The CDR3 extends over 14 amino acids. Germline lookup yields CDR1 DFQATT and CDR2 SNEGSKA (reference sequence). The CDR3 DNA reads TGCAGCGTCACAGGCCTTGGCCCCTACAATGAGCAGTTCTTC. It encodes CSVTGLGPYNEQFF.

The V gene is TRBV4-1, the J gene TRBJ2-5; D gene ambiguous. CDR3 size: 15 residues. Germline V gene data show CDR1 as MGHRA and CDR2 as YSYEKL. The V and J ends lost 0 bases and 11 bases respectively, with 19 bases between them. The CDR3 region has the DNA TGCGCCAGCAGCCAAGAGAAGACTGGGTGGAATGAGCAGTACTTC. Protein sequence: CASSQEKTGWNEQYF.

This clonotype was seen repeatedly, ten times or more. The V gene is TRBV4-1, the J gene TRBJ2-7; no clear D gene. Per germline, CDR1 MGHRA and CDR2 YSYEKL. This CDR3 spans 16 amino acids. V gave up 0 bases and J gave up 2 bases, with 14 bases separating them. The chain's CDR3 is CASSQDGIIQTYEQYF. CDR3 nucleotides: TGCGCCAGCAGCCAAGATGGCATAATTCAGACCTACGAGCAGTACTTC.

The chain links TRBV10-3 to TRBJ2-5; tentatively, D is TRBD1 (5 bases). The CDR3 covers 15 residues. V was pared by 5 bases and J by 1 base, with 14 bases between. Germline V gene data show CDR1 as ENHRY and CDR2 as SYGVKD. This CDR3 is CAISTPQGGQETQYF. The CDR3 coding sequence is TGTGCCATCAGTACGCCGCAGGGTGGCCAAGAGACCCAGTACTTC.

This clonotype appeared a few times. This rearrangement joins TRBV3-1 to TRBJ2-5, with D perhaps matching TRBD2 (6 bases). CDR1 LGHDT and CDR2 YNNKEL come from the germline V gene (reference sequence). This CDR3 region has 16 residues. Trimming took off 1 base at V and 11 bases at J, with 23 bases between the two ends. As DNA, the CDR3 is TGTGCCAGCAGCCAAGTGAGGGCGGGAACAGACAATGAGCAGTACTTC. It translates to CASSQVRAGTDNEQYF.

The chain combines TRBV30 with TRBJ2-1; 7 nucleotides line up with TRBD2. There are 13 residues in the CDR3. The J segment lost 7 bases and the V segment lost 4 bases, leaving 7 bases of the junction unmatched. The V gene's germline CDR1 is GTSNPN and CDR2 SVGIG (reference sequence). The CDR3 bases are TGTGCCTGGACGGGAGGACCTTTGAATGAGCAGTTCTTC. Amino acids: CAWTGGPLNEQFF.

This clonotype has more than one count but fewer than ten. This chain joins TRBV6-5 and TRBJ2-1; TRBD2 matches 10 bases. Per the germline V gene, CDR1 is MNHEY and CDR2 is SVGAGI. V lost 8 bases, J lost 6 bases, and 4 bases stayed unmatched. This CDR3 is 13 amino acids long. This CDR3 reads CASGIAGGNEQFF. For the CDR3, the DNA is TGTGCCAGCGGGATAGCGGGAGGCAATGAGCAGTTCTTC.

The chain recombines TRBV7-6 with TRBJ2-7; D gene uncertain. The germline V gene encodes CDR1 SGHVS and CDR2 FNYEAQ. The CDR3 is 13 amino acids. The V end lost 7 bases, the J end lost 0 bases, and 10 bases lay between the germline ends. CDR3 in amino acids: CASIPPDSYEQYF. In nucleotides, the CDR3 is TGTGCCAGCATACCGCCGGACTCCTACGAGCAGTACTTC.

The V call is TRBV24-1, the J call TRBJ2-3, with 11 bases identical to TRBD2. Trimming cost V 4 bases and J 5 bases; bases outside gene matches: 7. The CDR3 has 16 residues. Germline V gene sequence: CDR1 KGHDR, CDR2 SFDVKD. Written as DNA, the CDR3 is TGTGCCACCAGTGACCCCCGTCTAGCGGGAGGAGATACGCAGTATTTT. Encoded protein: CATSDPRLAGGDTQYF.

This clonotype was observed a handful of times. The chain uses TRBV6-5 and TRBJ1-1; no clear D gene. Germline loops: CDR1 MNHEY, CDR2 SVGAGI. The CDR3 totals 15 residues. Trimming shortened V by 4 bases and J by 1 base, and 13 bases separated the two germline ends. CDR3 bases: TGTGCCAGCAGTTGGGCGCCGGAGGGGAACACTGAAGCTTTCTTT. Translated, it gives CASSWAPEGNTEAFF.

In its sample, this clonotype was seen a few times. V is TRBV20-1 and J is TRBJ2-1, with 15 bases identical to TRBD2. The CDR3 is 18 residues long. Germline assignment: CDR1 DFQATT and CDR2 SNEGSKA (reference sequence). V lost 6 bases to trimming and J lost 3 bases; unmatched junction nucleotides: 12. The CDR3 here is CSATGLAGGPQHYNEQFF. The CDR3 bases are TGCAGTGCCACGGGACTAGCGGGGGGACCGCAACACTACAATGAGCAGTTCTTC.

This clonotype has just a few counts. V is TRBV7-6 and J is TRBJ2-3; 8 nucleotides match TRBD2. The J segment lost 2 bases and the V segment lost 4 bases, leaving 11 bases of the junction unmatched. Germline CDR1 and CDR2: SGHVS and FNYEAQ. This CDR3 is built from 17 residues. The CDR3 nucleotides read TGTGCCAGCAGCTCGCTGACGACTAGCGTTACCACAGATACGCAGTATTTT. This gives the protein CASSSLTTSVTTDTQYF.

This rearrangement joins TRBV20-1 to TRBJ2-1; 9 bases match TRBD1. V was clipped by 1 base and J by 7 bases; unmatched bases: 5. CDR1 and CDR2 from the germline V gene are DFQATT and SNEGSKA (reference sequence). The CDR3 runs 14 residues. The CDR3 spells CSARVLQGANEQFF. CDR3 DNA sequence: TGCAGTGCTAGAGTCCTACAGGGGGCGAATGAGCAGTTCTTC.

This clonotype is a singleton in its sample. This chain links TRBV10-3 with TRBJ2-1; D call uncertain. Trimming stripped 0 bases from V and 5 bases from J, with 8 bases between. The CDR3 is 14 residues long. CDR1 and CDR2 (germline): ENHRY, SYGVKD. The chain's CDR3 is CAISESQANNEQFF. CDR3 coding DNA: TGTGCCATCAGTGAGTCTCAAGCCAACAATGAGCAGTTCTTC.

The chain combines TRBV28 with TRBJ2-5, with 14 positions matching TRBD2. The CDR3 spans 16 residues. Germline-derived CDR1 and CDR2 are MDHEN and SYDVKM. With 5 bases clipped from V and 5 bases from J, the junction kept 7 bases outside the gene matches. The CDR3 spells CASSPRLAGGLETQYF. In DNA form, the CDR3 reads TGTGCCAGCAGTCCCCGACTAGCGGGAGGGCTGGAGACCCAGTACTTC. Based on the CDR3 plus reference TRBV28 and TRBJ2-5, the full variable domain is DVKVTQSSRYLVKRTGEKVFLECVQDMDHENMFWYRQDPGLGLRLIYFSYDVKMKEKGDIPEGYSVSREKKERFSLILESASTNQTSMYLCASSPRLAGGLETQYFGPGTRLLVL.

This clonotype was found a few times. V gene TRBV5-1 combines with J gene TRBJ2-2; maybe TRBD2 (6 bases). With 7 bases removed from V and 0 bases from J, the gap between germline ends came to 13 bases. The V gene's germline CDR1 is SGHRS and CDR2 YFSETQ. This CDR3 has 15 residues. The DNA for the CDR3 is TGCGCCAGCGGGCCGCGGGGAGCGAACACCGGGGAGCTGTTTTTT. It translates to CASGPRGANTGELFF. The full variable domain, with the rest looked up from reference TRBV5-1 and TRBJ2-2, is KAGVTQTPRYLIKTRGQQVTLSCSPISGHRSVSWYQQTPGQGLQFLFEYFSETQRNKGNFPGRFSGRQFSNSRSEMNVSTLELGDSALYLCASGPRGANTGELFFGEGSRLTVL.

This chain joins TRBV9 and TRBJ2-5, with 9 bases lining up with TRBD1. The junction had 9 bases not matched to a gene; V was cut back by 4 bases and J by 5 bases. This CDR3 is built from 15 residues. CDR1 and CDR2 from the germline V gene are SGDLS and YYNGEE. The CDR3: CASSPADRGRETQYF. CDR3 DNA sequence: TGTGCCAGCAGCCCCGCGGACAGGGGTCGGGAGACCCAGTACTTC. Supplemented by reference TRBV9 and TRBJ2-5, the full variable domain reads DSGVTQTPKHLITATGQRVTLRCSPRSGDLSVYWYQQSLDQGLQFLIQYYNGEERAKGNILERFSAQQFPDLHSELNLSSLELGDSALYFCASSPADRGRETQYFGPGTRLLVL.

There are a few counts of this clonotype. This rearrangement joins TRBV12-5 to TRBJ2-1; 14 nucleotides align to TRBD2. The germline V gene has CDR1 LGHNT and CDR2 FRNRAP. This CDR3 comprises 17 residues. V shed 4 bases and J 4 bases; nucleotides not matched to a gene: 6. CDR3 DNA: TGTGCTAGTGGTTCGGGGACTAGCGGGAGACGGTACAATGAGCAGTTCTTC. The encoded protein is CASGSGTSGRRYNEQFF.